These 18 T cell receptor beta chains share one sample of origin, sequenced in a study of neoadjuvant anti-PD-1 for oral cavity cancer. The assay was immunoSEQ multiplex PCR, and TCRdb's table has in-frame clones only and misses some. The repertoire consists of around 6,500 clones, with around 77% occurring once and the leading ten covering more than 3%. Sequenced here: PBMCs, sampled before nivolumab (anti-PD-1) treatment. These receptors all come from a person between 40 and 85 years old with oral cavity squamous cell carcinoma.

The chain combines TRBV2 with TRBJ1-2; D gene ambiguous. Germline V gene lookup returns CDR1 SNHLY and CDR2 FYNNEI. V lost 4 bases and J lost 8, with 11 bases in between. This CDR3 comprises 12 residues. For the CDR3, the DNA is TGTGCCAGCAGTGTGACGCGTATGGGCTACACCTTC. It encodes CASSVTRMGYTF.

The CDR3 sequence: CAISSSGGYTGELFF. DNA for the CDR3: TGTGCCATCAGCTCTAGCGGGGGGTACACCGGGGAGCTGTTTTTT. This chain links TRBV10-3 with TRBJ2-2, with 11 bases matching TRBD2. The J segment lost 3 bases and the V segment lost 6 bases, leaving 3 bases of the junction unmatched. The germline gives CDR1 ENHRY, CDR2 SYGVKD. This CDR3 is 15 amino acids long.

The genes are TRBV6-6 and TRBJ2-3; 13 bases match TRBD2. The V gene's germline CDR1 is MNHNY and CDR2 SVGAGI (reference sequence). CDR3 length: 15 residues. With 6 bases clipped from V and 5 bases from J, the junction kept 5 bases outside the gene matches. CDR3 nucleotide sequence: TGTGCCAGCAGACCACTAGCGGGGGGGCAAGATACGCAGTATTTT. Protein: CASRPLAGGQDTQYF.

This rearrangement joins TRBV6-1 to TRBJ2-1; 8 nucleotides agree with TRBD2. The CDR3 is 15 residues long. Germline V lookup: CDR1 MNHNS, CDR2 SASEGT. J lost 2 bases, V lost 2 bases, and 2 bases had no gene match. Here the CDR3 DNA reads TGTGCCAGCAGTGAATTTAGCGGGACCTACAATGAGCAGTTCTTC. Protein: CASSEFSGTYNEQFF.

The chain joins TRBV2 to TRBJ2-1, with 12 bases aligning to TRBD2. Germline CDR1 is SNHLY and CDR2 is FYNNEI. CDR3 length: 15 amino acids. Trimming cost V 6 bases and J 7 bases; bases outside gene matches: 7. The CDR3 region is CASRRTSGVVNEQFF. The DNA for the CDR3 is TGTGCCAGCAGACGGACTAGCGGGGTGGTGAATGAGCAGTTCTTC.

This clone appeared a few times. V is TRBV9 and J is TRBJ2-1, with D possibly matching TRBD2 (6 bases). Germline CDR1 SGDLS, CDR2 YYNGEE. This CDR3 spans 13 amino acids. V was trimmed by 4 bases and J by 7 bases, leaving 12 bases between them. The CDR3 nucleotides read TGTGCCAGCAGCCACGGGACTCCGAATGAGCAGTTCTTC. Its protein is CASSHGTPNEQFF.

The V gene is TRBV19, the J gene TRBJ1-5; possibly TRBD1 for D (6 bases). Trimming stripped 8 bases from V and 5 bases from J, with 13 bases between. The germline V gene encodes CDR1 LNHDA and CDR2 SQIVND (reference sequence). CDR3 size: 13 residues. The CDR3 sequence: CASAEQGDQPQHF. CDR3 DNA: TGTGCCAGTGCCGAACAGGGTGATCAGCCCCAGCATTTT.

The chain links TRBV9 to TRBJ2-3, with a possible D match to TRBD2 (6 bases). Per germline, CDR1 SGDLS and CDR2 YYNGEE. The CDR3 has 15 residues. Between the trimmed V and J ends, which lost 4 bases and 2 bases, there was a span of 14 bases. The CDR3 protein is CASSRPGLNTDTQYF. The CDR3 coding sequence is TGTGCCAGCAGCCGTCCGGGACTGAACACAGATACGCAGTATTTT.

The genes are TRBV5-1 and TRBJ2-5; 8 nucleotides match TRBD1. The V segment lost 0 bases and the J segment 5 bases; nucleotides outside the gene matches: 6. This CDR3 comprises 15 residues. Germline V gene data show CDR1 as SGHRS and CDR2 as YFSETQ. The CDR3 DNA is TGCGCCAGCAGCTTGGTTGCAGGGGGCGGTGAGACCCAGTACTTC. As protein: CASSLVAGGGETQYF.

V is TRBV28 and J is TRBJ1-3; no reliable D call. Trimming removed 5 bases at V and 9 bases at J, with 8 bases between. CDR1 and CDR2 (germline): MDHEN, SYDVKM. This CDR3 contains 11 residues. The CDR3, as DNA: TGTGCCAGCAGTGCCGTTAGCACCATATATTTT. Translation gives CASSAVSTIYF.

This chain joins TRBV19 and TRBJ2-1, with 9 nucleotides matching TRBD1. Germline CDR1 reads LNHDA; CDR2 reads SQIVND (reference sequence). After removal of 9 bases from V and 4 bases from J, the junction contained 10 bases not matched to a gene. The CDR3 spans 15 residues. The CDR3 region has the DNA TGTGCCAGCAGCGCCACAGGGACAGGGTACAATGAGCAGTTCTTC. Its protein product is CASSATGTGYNEQFF. Full variable domain (rest looked up from reference TRBV19 and TRBJ2-1): DGGITQSPKYLFRKEGQNVTLSCEQNLNHDAMYWYRQDPGQGLRLIYYSQIVNDFQKGDIAEGYSVSREKKESFPLTVTSAQKNPTAFYLCASSATGTGYNEQFFGPGTRLTVL.

The rearrangement uses TRBV5-5 and TRBJ1-4, with D unresolved. Between the trimmed V and J ends, which lost 2 bases and 0 bases, there was a span of 11 bases. The CDR3 loop spans 16 amino acids. Germline values: CDR1 SGHKS, CDR2 YYEKEE (reference sequence). DNA of the CDR3: TGTGCCAGCAGCTTTCAAGGCAGATCAACTAATGAAAAACTGTTTTTT. Its protein is CASSFQGRSTNEKLFF.

This sequence joins TRBV11-1 and TRBJ1-1; D unclear. Germline CDR1 is SGHAT and CDR2 is FQDESV (reference sequence). Trimming left V 5 bases short and J 4 bases short, with 17 bases between. The CDR3 is 15 amino acids. CDR3 protein: CASSEGQIVGTEAFF. CDR3 nucleotides: TGTGCCAGCAGCGAAGGGCAGATCGTTGGCACTGAAGCTTTCTTT.

The rearrangement uses TRBV4-2 and TRBJ1-4, with D possibly matching TRBD1 (6 bases). Trimming cost V 0 bases and J 9 bases, with 17 bases left between them. The V gene's germline CDR1 is LGHNA and CDR2 YNFKEQ. The CDR3 covers 16 residues. CDR3 protein: CASSQDLGAGGKKLFF. The CDR3 region has the DNA TGTGCCAGCAGCCAAGATTTGGGGGCGGGAGGGAAAAAACTGTTTTTT.

The chain links TRBV5-8 to TRBJ2-7; D remains ambiguous. The germline V and J ends were trimmed by 0 bases and 4 bases, with 2 bases remaining between them. The germline V gene has CDR1 SGHTS and CDR2 YDEGEE. This CDR3 is built from 11 residues. The CDR3 here is CASSLGYEQYF. For the CDR3, the DNA is TGTGCCAGCAGCTTGGGTTACGAGCAGTACTTC.

This clone was seen more than once but under ten times. The chain has TRBV7-3 and TRBJ2-2; tentative D call: TRBD2 (6 bases). The ends were cut back, 0 bases at V and 4 bases at J, with 9 bases in the middle. Per the germline V gene, CDR1 is SGHTA and CDR2 is FQGTGA. The CDR3 runs to 15 residues. The CDR3 reads CASSLTRGGTGELFF. The CDR3 DNA reads TGTGCCAGCAGCTTAACAAGGGGAGGCACCGGGGAGCTGTTTTTT.

The chain has TRBV1 and TRBJ2-3; the table's TRBD2 call for D was not verified on the DNA. TRBV1 is flagged as a pseudogene. The CDR3 spans 16 residues. The CDR3 DNA reads as TGCACCAGCAGCCAAGGATCTAGCGGGGGAGAAGATACGCAGTATTTT. Translating gives CTSSQGSSGGEDTQYF.

The chain carries TRBV5-6 and TRBJ2-5; TRBD1 matches at 11 bases. The CDR3 is 17 residues long. V lost 6 bases and J lost 5; bases outside the gene matches: 15. CDR1 SGHDT and CDR2 YYEEEE come from the germline V gene. The CDR3 sequence is CASMPEQWTGGYETQYF. CDR3 DNA sequence: TGTGCCAGCATGCCTGAACAATGGACAGGGGGCTATGAGACCCAGTACTTC.